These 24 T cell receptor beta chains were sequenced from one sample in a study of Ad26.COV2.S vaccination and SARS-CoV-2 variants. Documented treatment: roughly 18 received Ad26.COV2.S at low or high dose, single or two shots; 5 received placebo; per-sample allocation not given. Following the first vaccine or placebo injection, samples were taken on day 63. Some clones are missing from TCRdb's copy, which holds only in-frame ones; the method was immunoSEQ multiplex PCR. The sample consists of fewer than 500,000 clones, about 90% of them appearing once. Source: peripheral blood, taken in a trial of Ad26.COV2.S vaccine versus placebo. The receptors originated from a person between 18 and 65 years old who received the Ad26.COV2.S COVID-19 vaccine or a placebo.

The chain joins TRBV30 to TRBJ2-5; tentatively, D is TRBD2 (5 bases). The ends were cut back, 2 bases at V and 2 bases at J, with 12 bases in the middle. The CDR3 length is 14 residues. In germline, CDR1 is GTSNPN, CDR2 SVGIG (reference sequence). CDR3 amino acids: CAWSFRPGQETQYF. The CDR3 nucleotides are TGTGCCTGGAGTTTCCGTCCGGGGCAAGAGACCCAGTACTTC.

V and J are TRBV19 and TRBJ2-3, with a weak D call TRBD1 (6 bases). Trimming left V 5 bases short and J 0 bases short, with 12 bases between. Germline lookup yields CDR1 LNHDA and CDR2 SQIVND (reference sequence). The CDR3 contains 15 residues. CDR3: CASSVGATSTDTQYF. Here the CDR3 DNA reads TGTGCCAGTAGTGTGGGGGCTACTAGCACAGATACGCAGTATTTT.

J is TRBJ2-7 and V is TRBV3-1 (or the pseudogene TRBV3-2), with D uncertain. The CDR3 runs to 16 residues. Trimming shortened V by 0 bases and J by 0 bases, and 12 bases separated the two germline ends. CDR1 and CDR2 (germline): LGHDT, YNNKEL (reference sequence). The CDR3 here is CASSQDRPTSSYEQYF. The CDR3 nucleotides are TGTGCCAGCAGCCAAGATAGGCCTACCAGCTCCTACGAGCAGTACTTC.

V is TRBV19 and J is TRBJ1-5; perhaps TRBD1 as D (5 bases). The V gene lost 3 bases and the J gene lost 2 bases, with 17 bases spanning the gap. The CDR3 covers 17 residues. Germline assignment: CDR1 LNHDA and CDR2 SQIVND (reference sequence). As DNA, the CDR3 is TGTGCCAGTAGTATGAGTCAGGGACGGAGGGGCAATCAGCCCCAGCATTTT. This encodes CASSMSQGRRGNQPQHF. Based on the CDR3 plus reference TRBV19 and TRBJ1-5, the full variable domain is DGGITQSPKYLFRKEGQNVTLSCEQNLNHDAMYWYRQDPGQGLRLIYYSQIVNDFQKGDIAEGYSVSREKKESFPLTVTSAQKNPTAFYLCASSMSQGRRGNQPQHFGDGTRLSIL.

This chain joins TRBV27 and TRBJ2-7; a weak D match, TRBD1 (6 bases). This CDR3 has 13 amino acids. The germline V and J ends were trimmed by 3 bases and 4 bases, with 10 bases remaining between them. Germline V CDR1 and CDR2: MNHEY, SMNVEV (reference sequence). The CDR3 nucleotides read TGTGCCAGCAGTTTTGGCCAGGGGTACGAGCAGTACTTC. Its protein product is CASSFGQGYEQYF.

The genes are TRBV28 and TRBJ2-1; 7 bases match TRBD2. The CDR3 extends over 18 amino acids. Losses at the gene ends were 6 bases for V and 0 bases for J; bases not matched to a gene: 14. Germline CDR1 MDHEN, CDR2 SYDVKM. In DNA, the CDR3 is TGTGCCAGCAGCCCCGGCTGGGCGGGAGCGTCCTCCTACAATGAGCAGTTCTTC. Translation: CASSPGWAGASSYNEQFF.

In DNA, the CDR3 is TGTGCCAGCAGTGACAGGGGGCGGAGCTCCTACGAGCAGTACTTC. Encoded protein: CASSDRGRSSYEQYF. The J gene is TRBJ2-7, the V gene TRBV28; 10 nucleotides align to TRBD1. This CDR3 is built from 15 residues. CDR1 is MDHEN, CDR2 SYDVKM, per germline. J gave up 0 bases and V 5 bases, and 4 bases lay outside the gene matches.

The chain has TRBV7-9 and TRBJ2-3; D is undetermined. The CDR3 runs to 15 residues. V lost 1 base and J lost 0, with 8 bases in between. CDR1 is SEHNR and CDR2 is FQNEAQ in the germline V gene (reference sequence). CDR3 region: CASSLGSTSTDTQYF. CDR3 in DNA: TGTGCCAGCAGCTTAGGGTCGACTAGCACAGATACGCAGTATTTT.

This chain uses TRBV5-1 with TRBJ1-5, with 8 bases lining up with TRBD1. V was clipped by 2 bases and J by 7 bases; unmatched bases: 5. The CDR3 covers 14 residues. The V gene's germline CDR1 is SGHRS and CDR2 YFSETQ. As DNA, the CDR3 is TGCGCCAGCAGCTTCGGACAGGGAGGCCAGCCCCAGCATTTT. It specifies CASSFGQGGQPQHF.

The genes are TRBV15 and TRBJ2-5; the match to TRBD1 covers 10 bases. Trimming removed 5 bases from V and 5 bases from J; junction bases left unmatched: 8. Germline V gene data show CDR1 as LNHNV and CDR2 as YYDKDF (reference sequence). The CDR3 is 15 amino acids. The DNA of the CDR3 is TGTGCCACCAGCTTGGGACAGGGGATGTTGGAGACCCAGTACTTC. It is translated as CATSLGQGMLETQYF.

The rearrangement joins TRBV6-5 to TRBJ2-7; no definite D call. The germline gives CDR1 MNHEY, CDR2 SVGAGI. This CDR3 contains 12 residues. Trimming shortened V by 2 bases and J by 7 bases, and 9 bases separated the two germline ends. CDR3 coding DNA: TGTGCCAGCAGTTACAGGCCTGGGGAGCAGTACTTC. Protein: CASSYRPGEQYF.

The DNA for the CDR3 is TGCGCCAGCAGCCCAAACAGAATGGCGGAGACCCAGTACTTC. Translating gives CASSPNRMAETQYF. This chain links TRBV4-1 with TRBJ2-5; D is uncertain. The germline V and J ends were trimmed by 4 bases and 5 bases, with 14 bases remaining between them. The CDR3 covers 14 residues. Germline CDR1 is MGHRA and CDR2 is YSYEKL.

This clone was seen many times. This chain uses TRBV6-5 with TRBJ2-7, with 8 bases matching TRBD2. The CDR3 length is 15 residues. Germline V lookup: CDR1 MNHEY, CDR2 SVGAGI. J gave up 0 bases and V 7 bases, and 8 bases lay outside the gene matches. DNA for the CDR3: TGTGCCAGCATTCCCCTAGCGGGCAGCTCCTACGAGCAGTACTTC. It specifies CASIPLAGSSYEQYF.

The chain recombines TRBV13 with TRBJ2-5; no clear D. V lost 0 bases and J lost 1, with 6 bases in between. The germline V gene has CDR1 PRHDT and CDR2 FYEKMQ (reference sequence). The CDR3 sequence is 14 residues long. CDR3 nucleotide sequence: TGTGCCAGCAGCTTAGGCCAGAGCCAAGAGACCCAGTACTTC. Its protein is CASSLGQSQETQYF.

In nucleotides, the CDR3 is TGCGCCAGCAGCTTAGCGGGAGGCCTCTCCTACGAGCAGTACTTC. Its translation: CASSLAGGLSYEQYF. V and J are TRBV5-1 and TRBJ2-7; 9 nucleotides agree with TRBD2. The CDR3 spans 15 residues. After removal of 2 bases from V and 0 bases from J, the junction contained 3 bases not matched to a gene. Germline assignment: CDR1 SGHRS and CDR2 YFSETQ.

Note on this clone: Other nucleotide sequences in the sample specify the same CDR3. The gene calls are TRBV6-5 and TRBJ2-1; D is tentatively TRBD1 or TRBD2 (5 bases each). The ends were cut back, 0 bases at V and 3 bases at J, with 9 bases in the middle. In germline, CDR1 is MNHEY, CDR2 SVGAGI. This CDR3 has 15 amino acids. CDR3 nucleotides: TGTGCCAGCAGTTACTCAGGGGAGAGCTACAATGAGCAGTTCTTC. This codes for CASSYSGESYNEQFF.

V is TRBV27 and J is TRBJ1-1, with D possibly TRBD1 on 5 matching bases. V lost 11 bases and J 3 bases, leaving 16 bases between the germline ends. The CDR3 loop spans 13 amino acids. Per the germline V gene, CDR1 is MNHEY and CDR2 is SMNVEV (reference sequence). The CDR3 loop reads CASRGWGDTEAFF. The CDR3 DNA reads TGTGCCTCCCGGGGGTGGGGGGACACTGAAGCTTTCTTT.

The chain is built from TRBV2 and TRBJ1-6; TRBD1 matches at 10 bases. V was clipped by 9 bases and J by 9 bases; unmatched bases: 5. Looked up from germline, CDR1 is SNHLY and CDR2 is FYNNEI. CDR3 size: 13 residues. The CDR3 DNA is TGTGCCAGATGGGACAGGGGTGGTTCACCCCTCCACTTT. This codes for CARWDRGGSPLHF.

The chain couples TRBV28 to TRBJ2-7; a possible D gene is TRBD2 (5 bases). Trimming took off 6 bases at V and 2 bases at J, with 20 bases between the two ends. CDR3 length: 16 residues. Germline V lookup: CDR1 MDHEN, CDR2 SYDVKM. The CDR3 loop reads CASSLPLFRDTYEQYF. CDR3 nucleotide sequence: TGTGCCAGCAGCCTTCCCCTTTTCCGGGATACCTACGAGCAGTACTTC.

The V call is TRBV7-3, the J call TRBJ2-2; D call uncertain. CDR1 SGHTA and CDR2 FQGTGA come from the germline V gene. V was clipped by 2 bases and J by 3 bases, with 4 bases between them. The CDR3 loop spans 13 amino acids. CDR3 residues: CASSLQHTGELFF. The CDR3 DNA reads TGTGCCAGCAGCTTACAACACACCGGGGAGCTGTTTTTT.

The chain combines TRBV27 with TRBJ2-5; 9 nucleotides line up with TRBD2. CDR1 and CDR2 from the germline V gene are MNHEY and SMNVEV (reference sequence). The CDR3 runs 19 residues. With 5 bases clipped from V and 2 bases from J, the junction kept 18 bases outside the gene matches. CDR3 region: CASSMGGFGSGRRQETQYF. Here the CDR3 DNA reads TGTGCCAGCAGTATGGGGGGTTTCGGTAGCGGGAGAAGGCAAGAGACCCAGTACTTC.

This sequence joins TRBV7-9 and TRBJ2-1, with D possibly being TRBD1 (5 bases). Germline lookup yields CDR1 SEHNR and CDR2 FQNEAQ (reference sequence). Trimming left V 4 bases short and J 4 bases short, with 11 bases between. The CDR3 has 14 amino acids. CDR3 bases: TGTGCCAGCAGCTCCCCGACAGATTACAATGAGCAGTTCTTC. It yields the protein CASSSPTDYNEQFF.

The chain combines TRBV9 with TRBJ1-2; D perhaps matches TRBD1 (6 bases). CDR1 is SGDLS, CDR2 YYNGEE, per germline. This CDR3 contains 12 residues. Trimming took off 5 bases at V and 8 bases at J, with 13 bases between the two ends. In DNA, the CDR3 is TGTGCCAGCAGTTCCAGGGGCGGCGGCTACACCTTC. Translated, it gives CASSSRGGGYTF.

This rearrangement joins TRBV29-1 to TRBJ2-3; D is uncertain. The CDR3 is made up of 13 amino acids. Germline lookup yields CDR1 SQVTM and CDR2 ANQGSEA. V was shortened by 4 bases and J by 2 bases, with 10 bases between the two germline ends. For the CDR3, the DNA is TGCAGCGTTGGTCGGGCCCCCACAGATACGCAGTATTTT. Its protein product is CSVGRAPTDTQYF.